This T cell receptor beta chain emerged from a study of beta chain features in type 1 diabetes. Isolated RNA was reverse transcribed in full, so expressed TCRB transcripts were sequenced. TCRdb's table, derived via immunoSEQ multiplex PCR, lists solely in-frame clones and lacks some. The table lists 300,000 to 350,000 clones, approximately 12% of them singletons. Study-wide findings and caveats: There was a moderate but significant shortening of TCRB CDR3s in all four CD4+ subsets of Type 1 diabetes patients.

Germline V gene data show CDR1 as ENHRY and CDR2 as SYGVKD. Trimming removed 10 bases at V and 3 bases at J, with 15 bases between. There are 13 residues in the CDR3. A note on this clone: Antigen unknown.

Sequenced: naive CD4+ T cells from blood. The gene calls are TRBV10-3 and TRBJ1-1; D is unclear. The TCR comes from a woman between 18 and 29 years old with type 1 diabetes. DNA of the CDR3: TGTGCCACCCGATCTACCCAGGACACTGAAGCTTTCTTT. It encodes CATRSTQDTEAFF.